One and the same sample provided the 26 T cell receptor beta chains below, sequenced in a study of T-cell reconstitution after alpha-beta-depleted transplantation in children (TCRdb year 2016). Reading the label with the study, this specimen's treatment or condition is: allogeneic hematopoietic cell transplantation with graft depleted of TCRalphabeta T cells and CD19 B cells. Library generation was performed with PCR. TCRdb lists the instrument as Illumina HiSeq 2500. TCR library preparation used molecular barcoding, with unique molecular identifiers applied to normalize quantification of the TCRbeta repertoire. The public reads were run again by TCRdb, first through fastp at Q25 and then through MiXCR, and only productive beta chains were kept. Under each unique CDR3 protein, matching rows form one entry showing the most common genes and DNA. A total of roughly 570,000 distinct CDR3 sequences appear in this sample, about a quarter of them only once. In total, the top ten clones hold 30% to 40% of the sample.

This sample comprised PBMCs, obtained before TCRalphabeta/CD19-depleted stem cell transplant. These receptor sequences come from a boy in the first two years of life with Wiskott-Aldrich syndrome, due to receive a stem cell transplant.

This clonotype was detected only a few times. J is TRBJ2-7 and V is TRBV4-1; a possible D gene is TRBD1 (6 bases). This CDR3 has 15 residues. Trimming took 0 bases from V and 1 from J, leaving 10 bases between them. Per the germline V gene, CDR1 is MGHRA and CDR2 is YSYEKL. The CDR3 loop is CASSQDDRNSYEQYF. The CDR3 DNA follows: TGCGCCAGCAGCCAAGACGACAGGAATTCCTACGAGCAGTACTTC.

The chain couples TRBV20-1 to TRBJ1-5; the D gene is possibly TRBD1 (5 bases). The V gene lost 6 bases and the J gene lost 0 bases, with 12 bases spanning the gap. Germline values: CDR1 DFQATT, CDR2 SNEGSKA (reference sequence). The CDR3 has 14 amino acids. CDR3 nucleotide sequence: TGCAGTGCCTCGACCAGGGTTAGCAATCAGCCCCAGCATTTT. Its translation: CSASTRVSNQPQHF.

The chain combines TRBV12-3 or TRBV12-4 with TRBJ2-3; D assignment may be TRBD1 or TRBD2 (6 bases each). Deletions cut 3 bases from V and 6 bases from J, with 16 bases between. This CDR3 is 15 amino acids long. The chain's CDR3 is CASSFKGGGADTQYF. Here the CDR3 DNA reads TGTGCCAGCAGTTTCAAGGGGGGAGGCGCGGATACGCAGTATTTT.

CDR3: CASSSNSPNYGYTF. DNA for the CDR3: TGTGCCAGCAGTTCGAACAGCCCTAACTATGGCTACACCTTC. J is TRBJ1-2 and V is TRBV28; D unresolved. CDR3 length equals 14 residues. In germline, CDR1 is MDHEN, CDR2 SYDVKM. V was shortened by 4 bases and J by 0 bases, with 9 bases between the two germline ends.

The sample holds a few counts of this clonotype. Written as DNA, the CDR3 is TGTGCCAGCAACCCGAGCGGATCCTACGAGCAGTACTTC. This gives the protein CASNPSGSYEQYF. The chain carries TRBV5-6 and TRBJ2-7; D perhaps matches TRBD2 (5 bases). CDR1 and CDR2 from the germline V gene are SGHDT and YYEEEE. The CDR3 has 13 residues. V was cut by 6 bases and J by 1 base, with 11 bases left in between.

The V gene is TRBV5-6, the J gene TRBJ2-3, with D perhaps TRBD1 (6 bases). Germline CDR1 reads SGHDT; CDR2 reads YYEEEE. The V end lost 1 base, the J end lost 0 bases, and 18 bases lay between the germline ends. The CDR3 has 18 amino acids. The CDR3 coding sequence is TGTGCCAGCAGCTTGAGGGGTCTTGGGACAATAAGCACAGATACGCAGTATTTT. Protein sequence: CASSLRGLGTISTDTQYF.

This clonotype has only a few counts. The V and J genes are TRBV11-2 and TRBJ2-3, with 14 bases identical to TRBD2. The germline gives CDR1 SGHAT, CDR2 FQNNGV. Trimming removed 5 bases from V and 1 base from J; junction bases left unmatched: 11. The CDR3 covers 19 residues. CDR3 in amino acids: CASSPRGLAGVFGTDTQYF. CDR3 nucleotides: TGTGCCAGCAGCCCCCGGGGACTAGCGGGAGTCTTCGGCACAGATACGCAGTATTTT.

The table lists this clonotype with a few counts. A junction boundary mismatches the germline segment, possibly from a read error. This rearrangement joins TRBV7-7 to TRBJ1-5, with 7 bases matching TRBD1. The CDR3 is 14 amino acids. In germline, CDR1 is SSHAT, CDR2 FNYEAQ (reference sequence). As DNA, the CDR3 is TGTGCCAGCAGCCCAACACAGGGGAATCAGCCCCGGCATTTT. It is translated as CASSPTQGNQPRHF.

The chain uses TRBV28 and TRBJ1-1; TRBD1 is a possible D gene (5 bases). V shed 2 bases and J shed 0 bases, with 13 bases lying between them. Germline CDR1 MDHEN, CDR2 SYDVKM. The CDR3 has 16 residues. CDR3 in amino acids: CASSLTAQGVNTEAFF. Here the CDR3 DNA reads TGTGCCAGCAGTTTAACCGCTCAAGGGGTGAACACTGAAGCTTTCTTT.

In its sample, this clonotype was seen a few times. The V call is TRBV4-1, the J call TRBJ2-7, with 9 positions matching TRBD2. Looked up from germline, CDR1 is MGHRA and CDR2 is YSYEKL. With 4 bases clipped from V and 3 bases from J, the junction kept 16 bases outside the gene matches. The CDR3 has 18 residues. The CDR3 region is CASSLREGSAGGIYEQYF. CDR3 nucleotides: TGCGCCAGCAGCCTTAGAGAGGGTTCGGCGGGAGGGATCTACGAGCAGTACTTC.

The CDR3 coding sequence is TGTGCCAGCAGCTCCGGAGGAACAGGGGTCCGAGAGACCCAGTACTTC. It yields the protein CASSSGGTGVRETQYF. The chain links TRBV7-7 to TRBJ2-5; 7 bases match TRBD1. The V gene's germline CDR1 is SSHAT and CDR2 FNYEAQ (reference sequence). The CDR3 has 16 residues. Unmatched junction bases numbered 12, after V lost 4 bases and J lost 4 bases.

This clonotype occurred a few times. The V call is TRBV27, the J call TRBJ2-7, with TRBD1 as a possible D gene (6 bases). Germline assignment: CDR1 MNHEY and CDR2 SMNVEV (reference sequence). The CDR3 covers 14 residues. V dropped 8 bases and J dropped 4 bases, with 18 bases sitting between them. The CDR3 DNA reads as TGTGCCAGCCCCCGGGACATTCGCGGTTACGAGCAGTACTTC. This gives the protein CASPRDIRGYEQYF.

This rearrangement joins TRBV5-1 to TRBJ2-3; TRBD2 agrees at 11 bases. V trimming: 0 bases; J trimming: 2 bases; junction bases outside the gene matches: 5. The CDR3 is 17 amino acids. Germline CDR1 and CDR2: SGHRS and YFSETQ. CDR3 sequence (DNA): TGCGCCAGCAGCTTGGGGATTAGCGGGAGGGCCACAGATACGCAGTATTTT. Translation gives CASSLGISGRATDTQYF. Full variable domain (outside the CDR3, taken from reference TRBV5-1 and TRBJ2-3): KAGVTQTPRYLIKTRGQQVTLSCSPISGHRSVSWYQQTPGQGLQFLFEYFSETQRNKGNFPGRFSGRQFSNSRSEMNVSTLELGDSALYLCASSLGISGRATDTQYFGPGTRLTVL.

This clonotype has more than one count but fewer than ten. This chain connects TRBV2 to TRBJ2-5; D remains ambiguous. CDR3 size: 12 residues. Germline values: CDR1 SNHLY, CDR2 FYNNEI. V lost 4 bases and J lost 1, with 4 bases in between. DNA for the CDR3: TGTGCCAGCAGTGGAGTCCAAGAGACCCAGTACTTC. The encoded protein is CASSGVQETQYF.

This clonotype has a handful of counts. The genes are TRBV20-1 and TRBJ2-3, with TRBD2 matching over 10 bases. The CDR3 is 16 amino acids. In germline, CDR1 is DFQATT, CDR2 SNEGSKA (reference sequence). The V and J ends lost 7 bases and 1 base, in that order; junction bases with no gene match: 11. The CDR3 protein is CSGLLAGGWGTDTQYF. DNA for the CDR3: TGCAGTGGTCTATTAGCGGGAGGTTGGGGCACAGATACGCAGTATTTT.

This rearrangement joins TRBV5-1 to TRBJ2-2; D unresolved. Germline CDR1 and CDR2: SGHRS and YFSETQ. V lost 5 bases and J lost 0, with 8 bases in between. The CDR3 has 14 amino acids. CDR3 region: CASRGITNTGELFF. As DNA, the CDR3 is TGCGCCAGCAGGGGGATCACGAACACCGGGGAGCTGTTTTTT.

This clonotype was counted between two and nine times. The V and J genes are TRBV28 and TRBJ1-5; 7 nucleotides line up with TRBD1. V gave up 6 bases and J gave up 1 base; unmatched junction bases: 9. This CDR3 is built from 16 residues. Germline lookup yields CDR1 MDHEN and CDR2 SYDVKM. The CDR3 DNA sequence: TGTGCCAGCAGCCCGGTCAGGGGGAAAAGCAATCAGCCCCAGCATTTT. Protein product: CASSPVRGKSNQPQHF.

The genes are TRBV10-3 and TRBJ2-3; D is uncertain. Trimming left V 6 bases short and J 3 bases short, with 10 bases between. Germline CDR1 and CDR2: ENHRY and SYGVKD. The CDR3 has 13 residues. The CDR3 sequence is CAIRQPVTDTQYF. In DNA form, the CDR3 reads TGTGCCATCAGGCAGCCGGTTACAGATACGCAGTATTTT.

This clonotype occurred a few times. The chain carries TRBV12-3 or TRBV12-4 and TRBJ2-5, with D possibly being TRBD2 (6 bases). Deletions cut 5 bases from V and 2 bases from J, with 15 bases between. The CDR3 contains 15 residues. The CDR3 DNA reads as TGTGCCAGCAGTCGAGCGGGTGTATTTCAAGAGACCCAGTACTTC. Translated, it gives CASSRAGVFQETQYF.

This clonotype turned up a few times. The gene calls are TRBV12-3 or TRBV12-4 and TRBJ1-1; D call uncertain. This CDR3 has 13 amino acids. Between the trimmed V and J ends, which lost 5 bases and 1 base, there was a span of 8 bases. The CDR3 region has the DNA TGTGCCAGCAGTCAAATACCGAACACTGAAGCTTTCTTT. Its protein product is CASSQIPNTEAFF.

This clonotype has only a few counts. V gene TRBV29-1 combines with J gene TRBJ1-5; D uncertain. The CDR3 contains 13 residues. The V gene's germline CDR1 is SQVTM and CDR2 ANQGSEA. Trimming shortened V by 6 bases and J by 5 bases, and 14 bases separated the two germline ends. Here the CDR3 DNA reads TGCAGCGTCGGGGATCGCAAGCATCAGCCCCAGCATTTT. This sequence encodes CSVGDRKHQPQHF.

V gene TRBV14 combines with J gene TRBJ2-5; D uncertain. Trimming pared 4 bases from V and 1 base from J, leaving 13 bases between. This CDR3 contains 15 residues. Germline V gives CDR1 SGHDN, CDR2 FVKESK. The CDR3 protein is CASSRQAGLQETQYF. CDR3 DNA: TGTGCCAGCAGCCGACAAGCCGGCCTCCAAGAGACCCAGTACTTC.

The chain combines TRBV6-5 with TRBJ2-1, with D perhaps given as TRBD1 or TRBD2 (5 bases each). Deletions cut 2 bases from V and 6 bases from J, with 8 bases between. Germline-derived CDR1 and CDR2 are MNHEY and SVGAGI. This CDR3 has 13 residues. The CDR3 DNA reads TGTGCCAGCAGTTACCTCGGGACCAATGAGCAGTTCTTC. Amino acid sequence: CASSYLGTNEQFF.

This clonotype was observed a few times. CDR3 nucleotides: TGTGCCAGCAGCGCCTTTTCCTCCGGCGGGGAGCTGTTTTTT. This sequence encodes CASSAFSSGGELFF. The chain carries TRBV7-9 and TRBJ2-2; D is undetermined. There are 14 residues in the CDR3. Between the trimmed V and J ends, which lost 5 bases and 7 bases, there was a span of 14 bases. Germline loops: CDR1 SEHNR, CDR2 FQNEAQ (reference sequence).

The J gene is TRBJ2-3, the V gene TRBV24-1, with 11 bases aligning to TRBD2. Germline V gene lookup returns CDR1 KGHDR and CDR2 SFDVKD. CDR3 length equals 17 residues. The ends lost 1 base at V and 3 bases at J; junction bases unmatched: 5. The CDR3 DNA is TGTGCCACCAGTGATTTCCTAGCGGGAGGCGAGACAGATACGCAGTATTTT. Protein: CATSDFLAGGETDTQYF.

This CDR3 is CSARRDWSTDTQYF. The CDR3, as DNA: TGCAGTGCGCGCCGGGACTGGAGCACAGATACGCAGTATTTT. This chain connects TRBV20-1 to TRBJ2-3; possibly TRBD2 for D (6 bases). CDR3 size: 14 residues. The germline V and J ends were trimmed by 6 bases and 0 bases, with 13 bases remaining between them. Germline lookup yields CDR1 DFQATT and CDR2 SNEGSKA (reference sequence).